The rows below give T cell receptor beta chains drawn from one sample of a study of OX40 agonist ivuxolimab in advanced cancers. Profiling relied on immunoSEQ multiplex PCR, and the TCRdb table lists in-frame clones only, not all of them. This sample carries about 100,000 clones, about 89% of them seen once, and the ten largest clones take roughly 0.15%. The sequencing here drew on CD4+ or CD8+ T cells sorted from blood, taken in a trial of the OX40 agonist ivuxolimab. These receptors were taken from an adult with an advanced solid tumor such as melanoma, head and neck, liver or kidney cancer. CDR3s include the opening cysteine and the closing phenylalanine or tryptophan. Fields, in order: D gene, clone size, J gene, V gene, CDR3 DNA, CDR3 protein. A D gene is named only where the DNA matches it firmly. The size field is filled for only some rows; it gives once, few, many or a size class.

D: NA
size: once
J: TRBJ2-2
V: TRBV9
DNA: TGTGCCAGCAGCGTCGGCAACCCGAACACCGGGGAGCTGTTTTTT
CDR3: CASSVGNPNTGELFF

D: TRBD2
size: NA
J: TRBJ2-7
V: TRBV5-6
DNA: TGTGCCAGCAGCCGGCGACTAGCTCAGAGTCCTTACGAGCAGTACTTC
CDR3: CASSRRLAQSPYEQYF

D: NA
size: NA
J: TRBJ1-2
V: TRBV6-5
DNA: TGTGCCAGCAGTTACTCGACCCCCCCCCGCGATGGCTACACCTTC
CDR3: CASSYSTPPRDGYTF

D: NA
size: NA
J: TRBJ1-6
V: TRBV28
DNA: TGTGCCAGCAGTCCATCGGGCTATAATTCACCCCTCCACTTT
CDR3: CASSPSGYNSPLHF

D: TRBD2
size: NA
J: TRBJ2-3
V: TRBV18
DNA: TGTGCCAGCTCACCACTAGCGGGAAGGGCCGAGGATACGCAGTATTTT
CDR3: CASSPLAGRAEDTQYF

D: NA
size: NA
J: TRBJ2-1
V: TRBV6-1
DNA: TGTGCCAGCAGTGAGGGCGCTACGGGATTTGAGCAGCTCTTC
CDR3: CASSEGATGFEQLF

D: TRBD1
size: NA
J: TRBJ2-7
V: TRBV29-1
DNA: TGCAGCGTGACCGGGACAGGGTTCGAGCAGTACTTC
CDR3: CSVTGTGFEQYF

D: TRBD2
size: NA
J: TRBJ2-1
V: TRBV30
DNA: TGTGCCTGGGCCGGGACTAGGTCTTTGGGCAATGAGCAGTTCTTC
CDR3: CAWAGTRSLGNEQFF

D: NA
size: NA
J: TRBJ2-7
V: TRBV2
DNA: TGTGCCGGCCCAAGGCGGACAGAGGAGCAGTACTTC
CDR3: CAGPRRTEEQYF

D: TRBD2
size: NA
J: TRBJ2-7
V: TRBV27
DNA: TGTGCCAGCAGGCTAGCGGGGGCCTACGAGCAGTACTTC
CDR3: CASRLAGAYEQYF

D: TRBD2
size: NA
J: TRBJ2-7
V: TRBV9
DNA: TGTGCCAGCAGCCCAAGGGGGACTAGCGGGATCGAGCAGTACTTC
CDR3: CASSPRGTSGIEQYF

D: NA
size: NA
J: TRBJ2-7
V: TRBV10-2
DNA: TGCGCCAGCAGTGAGTACAACGAGCAGTACTTC
CDR3: CASSEYNEQYF

D: TRBD2
size: NA
J: TRBJ2-7
V: TRBV7-9
DNA: TGTGCCAGCAGCTTATGGCCTAGCGGGGGGAACTACGAGCAGTACTTC
CDR3: CASSLWPSGGNYEQYF

D: TRBD1
size: NA
J: TRBJ1-4
V: TRBV5-1
DNA: TGCGCCAGCAGCTTGGCCGGGACAGTCAGGGAAAAACTGTTTTTT
CDR3: CASSLAGTVREKLFF

D: NA
size: NA
J: TRBJ2-2
V: TRBV11-3
DNA: TGTGCCAGCAGCTTAGAGAGCCACGGGGAGCTGTTTTTT
CDR3: CASSLESHGELFF

D: NA
size: few
J: TRBJ2-7
V: TRBV19
DNA: TGTGCCAGTAAGGGGCAGGGTTATCACGAGCAGTACTTC
CDR3: CASKGQGYHEQYF

D: NA
size: once
J: TRBJ1-1
V: TRBV5-6
DNA: TGTGCCAGCAGGGAAAACGGACGGGACTACACTGAAGCTTTCTTT
CDR3: CASRENGRDYTEAFF

D: NA
size: NA
J: TRBJ2-1
V: TRBV9
DNA: TGTGCCAGCAGCGTAGAGGGCAGAGGGAATGAGCAGTTCTTC
CDR3: CASSVEGRGNEQFF

D: NA
size: NA
J: TRBJ1-1
V: TRBV30
DNA: TGTGCCTGGAGTTACGGGGGTCCCACTGAAGCTTTCTTT
CDR3: CAWSYGGPTEAFF

D: NA
size: few
J: TRBJ2-2
V: TRBV28
DNA: TGTGCCAGCACCCGCGGTAAGCGTGCCGGGGAGCTGTTTTTT
CDR3: CASTRGKRAGELFF

D: NA
size: NA
J: TRBJ1-3
V: TRBV5-6
DNA: TGTGCCAGCAGCGGCTTTACAGCCTCTGGAAACACCATATATTTT
CDR3: CASSGFTASGNTIYF

D: TRBD2
size: NA
J: TRBJ2-1
V: TRBV10-3
DNA: TGTGCCATCGGAAACACGGGAGGGCGTCACAATGAGCAGTTCTTC
CDR3: CAIGNTGGRHNEQFF

D: NA
size: NA
J: TRBJ2-4
V: TRBV2
DNA: TGTGCCAGCAAAGCCGGGGGCCGGGACATTCAGTACTTC
CDR3: CASKAGGRDIQYF

D: NA
size: NA
J: TRBJ1-1
V: TRBV30
DNA: TGTGCCTGCAACTGGGACAACACTGAAGCTTTCTTT
CDR3: CACNWDNTEAFF

D: NA
size: NA
J: TRBJ1-5
V: TRBV19
DNA: TGTGCCAGTAGGTCGACGGGATATAGCAATCAGCCCCAGCATTTT
CDR3: CASRSTGYSNQPQHF

D: NA
size: NA
J: TRBJ2-7
V: TRBV29-1
DNA: TGCAGCGGGGCGCGCGGAGACCCCTACGAGCAGTACTTC
CDR3: CSGARGDPYEQYF

D: NA
size: NA
J: TRBJ2-1
V: TRBV19
DNA: TGTGCCAGTAGCGCCTACTACAATGAGCAGTTCTTC
CDR3: CASSAYYNEQFF

D: NA
size: NA
J: TRBJ1-4
V: TRBV27
DNA: TGTGCCAGCAGTCCCACAGGGATGGTCACAACTAATGAAAAACTGTTTTTT
CDR3: CASSPTGMVTTNEKLFF

D: NA
size: NA
J: TRBJ2-2
V: TRBV6-5
DNA: TGTGCCAGCAGTTACCGTGGGCTGATCGGGGAGCTGTTTTTT
CDR3: CASSYRGLIGELFF

D: TRBD1
size: few
J: TRBJ2-3
V: TRBV30
DNA: TGTGCCTGGAGTTCCCTCGGACAGGGGGCGGGGGGTACGCAGTATTTT
CDR3: CAWSSLGQGAGGTQYF

D: NA
size: few
J: TRBJ1-1
V: TRBV4-1
DNA: TGCGCCAGCAGCCAAGATTCGGCGGGCAGAGAAGCTTTCTTT
CDR3: CASSQDSAGREAFF

D: NA
size: once
J: TRBJ1-1
V: TRBV5-1
DNA: TGCGCCAGCAGCTTGGTAGGGGCCGAAAACACTGAAGCTTTCTTT
CDR3: CASSLVGAENTEAFF

D: NA
size: NA
J: TRBJ2-5
V: TRBV5-1
DNA: TGCGCCAGCAGCTTGTCGGGACCAAAGCAAGAGACCCAGTACTTC
CDR3: CASSLSGPKQETQYF

D: NA
size: NA
J: TRBJ2-7
V: TRBV5-5
DNA: TGTGCCAGCAGCTCTGGGGGACGCTACGAGCAGTACTTC
CDR3: CASSSGGRYEQYF

D: TRBD1
size: NA
J: TRBJ2-7
V: TRBV7-9
DNA: TGTGCCAGCAGCTTCTTCGGACAGGGGGCCTACGAGCAGTACTTC
CDR3: CASSFFGQGAYEQYF

D: TRBD2
size: NA
J: TRBJ2-7
V: TRBV7-8
DNA: TGTGCCAGCAGCTTAGAGGTCGGGACTAACCAGTACTTC
CDR3: CASSLEVGTNQYF

D: NA
size: NA
J: TRBJ2-7
V: TRBV5-6
DNA: TGTGCCAGCAGCCTCGGCCCGAGAGACTCCTACGAGCAGTACTTC
CDR3: CASSLGPRDSYEQYF

D: NA
size: NA
J: TRBJ2-7
V: TRBV6-5
DNA: TGTGCCAGCAGTTACAGAGGGGGGGCGAGCTACGAGCAGTACTTC
CDR3: CASSYRGGASYEQYF

D: TRBD1
size: NA
J: TRBJ1-2
V: TRBV10-3
DNA: TGTGCCATCAGTGAGTCGACAGGGTACTATGGCTACACCTTC
CDR3: CAISESTGYYGYTF

D: NA
size: NA
J: TRBJ1-6
V: TRBV6-5
DNA: TGTGCCAGCGATTCACCCCTCCACTTT
CDR3: CASDSPLHF

D: NA
size: NA
J: TRBJ1-4
V: TRBV5-1
DNA: TGCGCCAGCAGCTTGGCCCCGCTAGGCAAAGGTGAAAAACTGTTTTTT
CDR3: CASSLAPLGKGEKLFF

D: NA
size: NA
J: TRBJ2-5
V: TRBV29-1
DNA: TGCAGCGTTGGTTCGCAGGGGCAAGAGACCCAGTACTTC
CDR3: CSVGSQGQETQYF

D: TRBD1
size: NA
J: TRBJ1-1
V: TRBV30
DNA: TGTGCCTGGAGTGGACAGGGGAACACTGAAGCTTTCTTT
CDR3: CAWSGQGNTEAFF

D: TRBD2
size: NA
J: TRBJ2-7
V: TRBV15
DNA: TGTGCCACCAGCAGAGATTTTTTGAGTTGGACTAGCGGCTACGAGCAGTACTTC
CDR3: CATSRDFLSWTSGYEQYF

D: TRBD1
size: NA
J: TRBJ1-4
V: TRBV30
DNA: TGTGCCTGGAGGGGGACAGGGATGGCAAATGAAAAACTGTTTTTT
CDR3: CAWRGTGMANEKLFF

D: NA
size: NA
J: TRBJ2-7
V: TRBV30
DNA: TGTGCCGGGGGTTCCTACGAGCAGTACTTC
CDR3: CAGGSYEQYF

D: NA
size: once
J: TRBJ2-3
V: TRBV11-2
DNA: TGTGCCAGCAGCTTGTCTAGGGATACGCAGTATTTT
CDR3: CASSLSRDTQYF

D: NA
size: NA
J: TRBJ2-7
V: TRBV6-6
DNA: TGTGCCAGCAGTTACTTTAACGGGGAACGGATCGAGCAGTACTTC
CDR3: CASSYFNGERIEQYF

D: TRBD1
size: once
J: TRBJ2-7
V: TRBV25-1
DNA: TGTGCCAGCAGGGGACAGGGGGTCCACGAGCAGTACTTC
CDR3: CASRGQGVHEQYF

D: TRBD1
size: NA
J: TRBJ1-1
V: TRBV9
DNA: TGTGCCAGCAGCGTAGGAGGGACAGGGTGGGACACTGAAGCTTTCTTT
CDR3: CASSVGGTGWDTEAFF

D: NA
size: NA
J: TRBJ2-5
V: TRBV19
DNA: TGTGCCAGTAGCCAGCGGGAGACCCAGTACTTC
CDR3: CASSQRETQYF